This entry lists 21 T cell receptor beta chains sequenced from one sample in a study of PD-L1 blockade in urothelial cancer. Sample time point: pretreatment peripheral blood. Generated by immunoSEQ multiplex PCR, the TCRdb table keeps only in-frame clones and is missing some. The sample contains under 95,000 clones, 85% of which appear only once. This specimen consisted of PBMCs, obtained around atezolizumab (anti-PD-L1) treatment. Receptors were obtained from a man aged 55 to 70 with urothelial cancer.

V gene TRBV5-4 combines with J gene TRBJ2-1, with unresolved D. The CDR3 spans 15 residues. Trimming stripped 1 base from V and 0 bases from J, with 8 bases between. CDR1 is SGHNT, CDR2 YYREEE, per germline (reference sequence). The CDR3 region is CASSLTTSSYNEQFF. CDR3 in DNA: TGTGCCAGCAGCTTGACTACTTCCTCCTACAATGAGCAGTTCTTC.

This clone was observed once. The gene calls are TRBV29-1 and TRBJ2-5; D is possibly TRBD1 (6 bases). V was shortened by 5 bases and J by 5 bases, with 15 bases between the two germline ends. The CDR3 extends over 13 amino acids. Germline values: CDR1 SQVTM, CDR2 ANQGSEA. The CDR3 protein is CSVRRGARETQYF. The DNA of the CDR3 is TGCAGCGTTCGCAGGGGAGCCAGGGAGACCCAGTACTTC.

The chain joins TRBV18 to TRBJ2-7; TRBD2 matches at 13 bases. V dropped 3 bases and J dropped 0; count of bases not matched to a gene: 8. Germline CDR1 and CDR2: KGHSH and LQKENI. The CDR3 runs 18 residues. CDR3 DNA: TGTGCCAGCTCACCCGAGGGACTAGCGGGGTTCCCCTCCTACGAGCAGTACTTC. Translation: CASSPEGLAGFPSYEQYF.

This chain uses TRBV30 with TRBJ1-5; D might be TRBD1 (5 bases). Trimming stripped 0 bases from V and 7 bases from J, with 13 bases between. The CDR3 has 14 residues. Germline V gene sequence: CDR1 GTSNPN, CDR2 SVGIG (reference sequence). The CDR3 DNA reads TGTGCCTGGAGTGTAGGGGCGCTTGGACAGCCCCAGCATTTT. Its protein is CAWSVGALGQPQHF. Full variable domain (rest looked up from reference TRBV30 and TRBJ1-5): SQTIHQWPATLVQPVGSPLSLECTVEGTSNPNLYWYRQAAGRGLQLLFYSVGIGQISSEVPQNLSASRPQDRQFILSSKKLLLSDSGFYLCAWSVGALGQPQHFGDGTRLSIL.

The chain uses TRBV7-3 and TRBJ2-2, with 10 bases fitting TRBD2. The CDR3 covers 19 residues. Looked up from germline, CDR1 is SGHTA and CDR2 is FQGTGA. With V trimmed by 5 bases and J by 4 bases, 16 bases remained unmatched. In DNA, the CDR3 is TGTGCCAGCAGCACGAGGGCGGGGACTAGCGTTAGCGGCACCGGGGAGCTGTTTTTT. Translation gives CASSTRAGTSVSGTGELFF.

This chain links TRBV19 with TRBJ1-5, with D unclear. The CDR3 runs to 14 residues. Between the trimmed V and J ends, which lost 3 bases and 2 bases, there was a span of 8 bases. Germline V gene data show CDR1 as LNHDA and CDR2 as SQIVND (reference sequence). This CDR3 is CASSILFGNQPQHF. CDR3 bases: TGTGCCAGTAGTATTTTATTCGGCAATCAGCCCCAGCATTTT.

This chain links TRBV2 with TRBJ1-4, with D perhaps matching TRBD1 (5 bases). The CDR3 loop spans 21 amino acids. V lost 2 bases, J lost 0 bases, and 25 bases lay in between. Per the germline V gene, CDR1 is SNHLY and CDR2 is FYNNEI. CDR3 nucleotides: TGTGCCAGCAGTGAAACTCCCGGGGGTGATTTATGGGGGGCAACTAATGAAAAACTGTTTTTT. Translation: CASSETPGGDLWGATNEKLFF.

The chain joins TRBV18 to TRBJ2-3; 8 nucleotides agree with TRBD1. The length of the CDR3 is 19 residues. Looked up from germline, CDR1 is KGHSH and CDR2 is LQKENI. Trimming cost V 0 bases and J 4 bases; bases outside gene matches: 15. The CDR3: CASSPPLYTGGHQSDTQYF. The CDR3 nucleotides read TGTGCCAGCTCACCACCGCTGTACACAGGGGGTCATCAGTCAGATACGCAGTATTTT.

The table lists this clone with a count of one. The chain is built from TRBV4-3 and TRBJ2-1; maybe TRBD1 (5 bases). V lost 1 base and J lost 0, with 7 bases in between. This CDR3 has 15 amino acids. Germline loops: CDR1 LGHNA, CDR2 YSLEER. This CDR3 is CASSQGQGSYNEQFF. CDR3 nucleotide sequence: TGCGCCAGCAGCCAAGGGCAGGGCTCCTACAATGAGCAGTTCTTC.

V and J are TRBV7-2 and TRBJ2-7; D may be TRBD1 (5 bases). Germline V CDR1 and CDR2: SGHTA, FQGNSA. Trimming pared 5 bases from V and 6 bases from J, leaving 17 bases between. The CDR3 sequence is 14 residues long. This chain's CDR3 is CASSQWGPPTEQYF. The CDR3 DNA sequence: TGTGCCAGCAGCCAGTGGGGCCCTCCTACCGAGCAGTACTTC.

This chain connects TRBV19 to TRBJ1-1; the D is unclear. The germline V gene encodes CDR1 LNHDA and CDR2 SQIVND (reference sequence). V was cut by 5 bases and J by 2 bases, with 15 bases left in between. CDR3 length: 15 amino acids. In DNA form, the CDR3 reads TGTGCCAGTAGTGGCCCCGAATCGCCTAACACTGAAGCTTTCTTT. As protein: CASSGPESPNTEAFF.

V is TRBV13 and J is TRBJ2-3; D unresolved. Trimming removed 5 bases at V and 1 base at J, with 10 bases between. Per germline, CDR1 PRHDT and CDR2 FYEKMQ (reference sequence). CDR3 length equals 14 residues. The CDR3: CASSPDSRTDTQYF. For the CDR3, the DNA is TGTGCCAGCAGCCCAGATTCCCGCACAGATACGCAGTATTTT.

The rearrangement uses TRBV6-5 and TRBJ1-5, with a weak D call TRBD1 (6 bases). From germline, CDR1 is MNHEY and CDR2 SVGAGI. Trimming stripped 9 bases from V and 1 base from J, with 16 bases between. This CDR3 spans 15 amino acids. The CDR3 protein is CARGRDKTSNQPQHF. CDR3 DNA sequence: TGTGCCAGGGGGAGGGACAAGACGAGCAATCAGCCCCAGCATTTT.

The chain links TRBV28 to TRBJ2-7, with D unclear. This CDR3 has 11 residues. V was pared by 7 bases and J by 6 bases, with 10 bases between. Germline V CDR1 and CDR2: MDHEN, SYDVKM. For the CDR3, the DNA is TGTGCCAGCACCTATCGTTCCGAGCAGTACTTC. Encoded protein: CASTYRSEQYF.

In its sample, this clone was seen a few times. The chain combines TRBV5-4 with TRBJ2-7, with TRBD1 matching over 8 bases. Germline V gene lookup returns CDR1 SGHNT and CDR2 YYREEE (reference sequence). Losses at the gene ends were 4 bases for V and 2 bases for J; bases not matched to a gene: 5. The CDR3 is 14 amino acids. For the CDR3, the DNA is TGTGCCAGCAGCGGCAGGACAGGGCCCTACGAGCAGTACTTC. It yields the protein CASSGRTGPYEQYF.

The V call is TRBV5-1, the J call TRBJ2-3; 9 bases agree with TRBD2. This CDR3 region has 18 residues. Per germline, CDR1 SGHRS and CDR2 YFSETQ. V lost 3 bases to trimming and J lost 2 bases; unmatched junction nucleotides: 13. The CDR3 reads CASSWGLAGQSSTDTQYF. In DNA, the CDR3 is TGCGCCAGCAGCTGGGGTCTAGCGGGGCAATCGTCCACAGATACGCAGTATTTT.

The chain links TRBV5-4 to TRBJ1-2, with D perhaps TRBD1 (6 bases). This CDR3 spans 15 amino acids. Germline lookup yields CDR1 SGHNT and CDR2 YYREEE (reference sequence). Trimming stripped 6 bases from V and 8 bases from J, with 23 bases between. CDR3 in DNA: TGTGCCAGCAACGAAGATTTTGGGGGCGCGCGGGGCTACACCTTC. It is translated as CASNEDFGGARGYTF.

V usage is TRBV30 and J usage is TRBJ1-1; D may be TRBD1 (5 bases). V gave up 6 bases and J gave up 8 bases, with 10 bases separating them. The germline gives CDR1 GTSNPN, CDR2 SVGIG (reference sequence). The CDR3 runs 10 residues. CDR3 protein: CACSRAEAFF. CDR3 nucleotide sequence: TGTGCCTGCAGCAGGGCGGAAGCTTTCTTT.

The chain has TRBV2 and TRBJ1-6, with 7 nucleotides matching TRBD1. This CDR3 comprises 17 residues. Germline V gives CDR1 SNHLY, CDR2 FYNNEI. V lost 9 bases, J lost 5 bases, and 16 bases stayed unmatched. The CDR3 coding sequence is TGTGCCAGTTACGGGACAGAATTATTAAACAATAATTCACCCCTCCACTTT. The encoded protein is CASYGTELLNNNSPLHF.

The rearrangement joins TRBV19 to TRBJ1-5; D gene uncertain. CDR1 and CDR2 (germline): LNHDA, SQIVND (reference sequence). Trimming cost V 2 bases and J 0 bases, with 5 bases left between them. The CDR3 runs 14 residues. This chain's CDR3 is CASSIRNSNQPQHF. The DNA of the CDR3 is TGTGCCAGTAGTATACGTAATAGCAATCAGCCCCAGCATTTT.

This sequence joins TRBV6-4 and TRBJ2-5; D ambiguous. V shed 2 bases and J shed 4 bases, with 8 bases lying between them. Germline V lookup: CDR1 MRHNA, CDR2 SNTAGT. CDR3 length: 13 amino acids. The DNA for the CDR3 is TGTGCCAGCAGTGACGGCCAGGTAGAGACCCAGTACTTC. This encodes CASSDGQVETQYF.